The clone carrying this T cell receptor beta chain was observed once. Germline V gives CDR1 SGDLS, CDR2 YYNGEE. The V segment lost 4 bases and the J segment 2 bases; nucleotides outside the gene matches: 9. The CDR3 extends over 16 amino acids. TCRdb re-called the RT-PCR reads with MiXCR, one entry per CDR3 protein. In the table there are hundreds of thousands of distinct CDR3 sequences, over 9% of which are singletons. The data were taken from a study of response to subunit inactivated influenza vaccine. These data were likewise used in another study, on T cells expressing NK-cell markers. That paper adds: It was by 5'RACE template switching with UMIs that TCR beta cDNA was made. There were seven HCMV-seropositive donors and one seronegative donor among the eight sequenced.

V gene TRBV9 combines with J gene TRBJ2-7; 10 bases are a match to TRBD2. Material: PBMCs from blood, obtained on the day of vaccination. This clonotype was sampled from a middle-aged man who received an inactivated influenza vaccine. CDR3 DNA sequence: TGTGCCAGCAGCCCAGCCAGCGGGAGGGCAACCTACGAGCAGTACTTC. This encodes CASSPASGRATYEQYF.